The clone carrying this TCR beta chain was found a few times. The antigen is undetermined. CD4+ T cells from unexposed donors were obtained before the COVID-19 pandemic (2011-2018). The cells were cultured for about ten days before CD4+ T cells were isolated. As cell numbers allowed, unexposed-donor CD4+ T cells faced SARS-CoV-2 S/N and four cold-coronavirus spikes. These data are taken from a study of CD4 T cells in relation to SARS-CoV-2 and coronaviruses. About the research overall: ViraFEST: approximately 10-day antigen culture of PBMCs, then TCR beta CDR3 sequencing. No peptide or an HIV-1 Nef peptide pool served as negative control.

The study's findings and limits: In around 63% of donors, memory CD4+ clonotypes crossrecognized SARS-CoV-2 and at least one common cold coronavirus spike.

Some clones are missing from TCRdb's copy, which holds only in-frame ones; the method was immunoSEQ multiplex PCR. The data show 26,000 or so clones, 74% seen once. Germline assignment: CDR1 MNHNS and CDR2 SASEGT. Trimming removed 3 bases at V and 7 bases at J, with 16 bases between. The CDR3 totals 15 residues. This sequence originates from a human donor in good health. This chain uses TRBV6-1 with TRBJ1-5; D remains ambiguous. Sequencing was carried out using CD4+ T cells from PBMCs, cultured in vitro. The CDR3 sequence is CASSDIPPGGQPQHF. CDR3 DNA sequence: TGTGCCAGCAGTGACATCCCACCCGGCGGGCAGCCCCAGCATTTT.